The 25 T cell receptor beta chains below were found in one sample sequenced in a study of T-cell reconstitution after alpha-beta-depleted transplantation in children. During its preparation, the TCRbeta library received unique molecular identifiers. TCRdb reprocessed the PCR reads with MiXCR, giving one entry per CDR3 protein. This table has tens of thousands of distinct CDR3 sequences, around 5.9% appearing once. The specimen comprised PBMCs, mostly from graft donor cells, sampled 60 days after TCRalphabeta/CD19-depleted stem cell transplant. The origin of the receptors is a female patient aged 2-9 years who had a stem cell transplant for aplastic anemia, so the T cells may come from the graft donor.

This clonotype was seen many times. The gene calls are TRBV29-1 and TRBJ2-2; D not certain. The CDR3 is 13 amino acids. Between the trimmed V and J ends, which lost 5 bases and 0 bases, there was a span of 7 bases. The germline V gene encodes CDR1 SQVTM and CDR2 ANQGSEA. This chain's CDR3 is CSVKRTNTGELFF. The CDR3 DNA reads as TGCAGCGTTAAACGCACGAACACCGGGGAGCTGTTTTTT.

The sample holds many counts of this clonotype. This chain links TRBV11-2 with TRBJ2-1; the match to TRBD1 covers 7 bases. The J segment lost 9 bases and the V segment lost 1 base, leaving 6 bases of the junction unmatched. The CDR3 is made up of 14 amino acids. Germline V gene lookup returns CDR1 SGHAT and CDR2 FQNNGV. CDR3 region: CASSLVEGASEQFF. CDR3 nucleotide sequence: TGTGCCAGCAGCTTAGTCGAGGGGGCTAGTGAGCAGTTCTTC. The entire variable domain, with the rest obtained from reference TRBV11-2 and TRBJ2-1, is as follows: EAGVAQSPRYKIIEKRQSVAFWCNPISGHATLYWYQQILGQGPKLLIQFQNNGVVDDSQLPKDRFSAERLKGVDSTLKIQPAKLEDSAVYLCASSLVEGASEQFFGPGTRLTVL.

The V and J genes are TRBV13 and TRBJ1-6; D call uncertain. V lost 3 bases to trimming and J lost 7 bases, with 19 bases between them. The CDR3 totals 17 residues. CDR1 and CDR2 from the germline V gene are PRHDT and FYEKMQ (reference sequence). CDR3 protein: CASSFGGGRRSNSPLHF. Written as DNA, the CDR3 is TGTGCCAGCAGCTTCGGCGGAGGTCGGAGATCCAATTCACCCCTCCACTTT.

The chain links TRBV3-1 to TRBJ2-5; 14 bases match TRBD2. Germline V CDR1 and CDR2: LGHDT, YNNKEL (reference sequence). Trimming cost V 0 bases and J 4 bases; bases outside gene matches: 16. The CDR3 length is 21 residues. The CDR3 loop is CASSQDRRGTSGGPLVETQYF. The CDR3 nucleotides are TGTGCCAGCAGCCAAGATCGCAGGGGGACTAGCGGGGGCCCCCTAGTAGAGACCCAGTACTTC.

The chain has TRBV30 and TRBJ2-1, with D perhaps TRBD2 (6 bases). The CDR3 runs to 14 residues. V was pared by 8 bases and J by 2 bases, with 16 bases between. Germline V lookup: CDR1 GTSNPN, CDR2 SVGIG (reference sequence). CDR3 nucleotide sequence: TGTGCCACCCAACCCAGGGAGGCCTACAATGAGCAGTTCTTC. It translates to CATQPREAYNEQFF.

The rearrangement uses TRBV20-1 and TRBJ2-1; tentative D call: TRBD2 (5 bases). Germline-derived CDR1 and CDR2 are DFQATT and SNEGSKA (reference sequence). The germline V and J ends were trimmed by 0 bases and 10 bases, with 19 bases remaining between them. This CDR3 comprises 15 residues. CDR3 DNA sequence: TGCAGTGCTAGAGATCTGATCGTTGGAGGTGGGGAGCAGTTCTTC. Amino acids: CSARDLIVGGGEQFF.

This clonotype has at least ten counts. The chain joins TRBV9 to TRBJ2-4; TRBD2 is a possible D gene (5 bases). CDR3 length equals 15 residues. The germline V and J ends were trimmed by 0 bases and 0 bases, with 7 bases remaining between them. Germline V gene data show CDR1 as SGDLS and CDR2 as YYNGEE. CDR3: CASSVGGIAKNIQYF. The CDR3 DNA reads as TGTGCCAGCAGCGTAGGAGGGATAGCCAAAAACATTCAGTACTTC.

Many counts were recorded for this clonotype. The chain combines TRBV20-1 with TRBJ2-1; the D gene is possibly TRBD2 (5 bases). Germline V gene lookup returns CDR1 DFQATT and CDR2 SNEGSKA (reference sequence). This CDR3 comprises 14 residues. V was pared by 5 bases and J by 0 bases, with 11 bases between. CDR3 loop: CSAPRGSSYNEQFF. CDR3 nucleotide sequence: TGCAGTGCTCCTCGGGGTAGCTCCTACAATGAGCAGTTCTTC.

This clonotype was picked up many times. The chain combines TRBV28 with TRBJ1-5; D call uncertain. The V end was cut by 2 bases, the J end by 4 bases, with 9 bases between. Germline V gene data show CDR1 as MDHEN and CDR2 as SYDVKM. The CDR3 is made up of 14 amino acids. Written as DNA, the CDR3 is TGTGCCAGCAGTTTAGTGTGGGGAAATCAGCCCCAGCATTTT. It codes for CASSLVWGNQPQHF.

At least ten counts were recorded for this clonotype. This chain connects TRBV28 to TRBJ1-1; 10 bases match TRBD1. Looked up from germline, CDR1 is MDHEN and CDR2 is SYDVKM. Trimming removed 2 bases from V and 3 bases from J; junction bases left unmatched: 6. The CDR3 has 16 residues. As DNA, the CDR3 is TGTGCCAGCAGTTTAATTCCGGGACAGGGGTACACTGAAGCTTTCTTT. Protein: CASSLIPGQGYTEAFF. The full variable domain, its missing parts supplied by reference TRBV28 and TRBJ1-1, is DVKVTQSSRYLVKRTGEKVFLECVQDMDHENMFWYRQDPGLGLRLIYFSYDVKMKEKGDIPEGYSVSREKKERFSLILESASTNQTSMYLCASSLIPGQGYTEAFFGQGTRLTVV.

This clonotype came up many times. Germline and junction disagree at one end, which may indicate a read error. J is TRBJ2-1 and V is TRBV12-5; no clear D gene. The CDR3 runs to 13 residues. The germline gives CDR1 LGHNT, CDR2 FRNRAP. The CDR3 DNA reads TGTGCTAGCGGTTTCGACGGGTACAATGAGCAGTTCTTC. This sequence encodes CASGFDGYNEQFF. Using reference TRBV12-5 and TRBJ2-1 for the parts outside the CDR3, the full variable domain is DARVTQTPRHKVTEMGQEVTMRCQPILGHNTVFWYRQTMMQGLELLAYFRNRAPLDDSGMPKDRFSAEMPDATLATLKIQPSEPRDSAVYFCASGFDGYNEQFFGPGTRLTVL.

This clonotype occurred many times. This rearrangement joins TRBV12-3 or TRBV12-4 to TRBJ2-3; 9 bases line up with TRBD1. CDR3 length: 14 residues. J was trimmed by 7 bases and V by 5 bases; bases with no gene match: 7. The CDR3 sequence: CASSPGQGGNTQYF. DNA of the CDR3: TGTGCCAGCAGTCCGGGACAGGGAGGAAATACGCAGTATTTT.

At least ten counts were recorded for this clonotype. This chain connects TRBV5-5 to TRBJ2-1, with TRBD2 as a possible D gene (6 bases). Trimming removed 4 bases at V and 5 bases at J, with 22 bases between. The CDR3 runs 17 residues. In germline, CDR1 is SGHKS, CDR2 YYEKEE (reference sequence). The CDR3 is CASSHLPRGNRNNEQFF. The DNA of the CDR3 is TGTGCCAGCAGCCACCTCCCTCGCGGGAATCGGAACAATGAGCAGTTCTTC.

This clonotype was counted at least ten times. The chain has TRBV4-2 and TRBJ2-3; 12 positions agree with TRBD2. Germline trimming cut 0 bases from V and 4 bases from J; bases unmatched to any gene: 8. Germline lookup yields CDR1 LGHNA and CDR2 YNFKEQ. The CDR3 loop spans 18 amino acids. In nucleotides, the CDR3 is TGTGCCAGCAGCCAAGATGTCGCGACTAGCGGGGGTGCAGATACGCAGTATTTT. Translation: CASSQDVATSGGADTQYF.

This clonotype was detected many times. The chain links TRBV5-1 to TRBJ2-1, with D perhaps TRBD2 (5 bases). Germline-derived CDR1 and CDR2 are SGHRS and YFSETQ. The germline V and J ends were trimmed by 2 bases and 10 bases, with 10 bases remaining between them. The CDR3 is made up of 12 amino acids. The CDR3 coding sequence is TGCGCCAGCAGCTTTGAGGGCTTCGAGCAGTTCTTC. It encodes CASSFEGFEQFF.

This clonotype was observed many times. The rearrangement uses TRBV7-3 and TRBJ2-7; TRBD1 matches 9 bases. With V trimmed by 2 bases and J by 1 base, 6 bases remained unmatched. CDR3 size: 16 residues. Germline V lookup: CDR1 SGHTA, CDR2 FQGTGA. CDR3 residues: CASSLYGGTGSYEQYF. The CDR3, as DNA: TGTGCCAGCAGCTTATACGGGGGGACAGGGTCCTACGAGCAGTACTTC.

The rearrangement uses TRBV7-8 and TRBJ2-6; TRBD1 aligns across 7 bases. The ends lost 4 bases at V and 0 bases at J; junction bases unmatched: 6. Germline V gene lookup returns CDR1 SGHVS and CDR2 FQNEAQ. The CDR3 is made up of 17 amino acids. The CDR3 reads CASSSGTVNSGANVLTF. The CDR3 coding sequence is TGTGCCAGCAGCTCCGGGACAGTTAACTCTGGGGCCAACGTCCTGACTTTC.

This clonotype was detected ten times or more. The chain has TRBV10-3 and TRBJ2-7; possible D gene TRBD1, 5 bases. V was trimmed by 4 bases and J by 5 bases, leaving 18 bases between them. Germline CDR1 reads ENHRY; CDR2 reads SYGVKD. CDR3 length equals 15 residues. CDR3 sequence: CAISVSGGALDEQYF. The CDR3 DNA reads as TGTGCCATCAGTGTGTCCGGTGGGGCCCTCGACGAGCAGTACTTC.

There are many counts of this clonotype. The rearrangement uses TRBV5-1 and TRBJ2-1; the D gene is possibly TRBD2 (7 bases). The germline V gene encodes CDR1 SGHRS and CDR2 YFSETQ. Trimming removed 4 bases at V and 7 bases at J, with 12 bases between. CDR3 length: 13 residues. The CDR3 loop is CASSGGAANEQFF. As DNA, the CDR3 is TGCGCCAGCAGCGGGGGGGCTGCGAATGAGCAGTTCTTC.

The table lists this clonotype with many counts. The rearrangement links TRBV2 to TRBJ2-5; 7 nucleotides agree with TRBD2. CDR1 and CDR2 (germline): SNHLY, FYNNEI. This CDR3 region has 11 residues. V dropped 6 bases and J dropped 5; count of bases not matched to a gene: 0. CDR3 residues: CASRREETQYF. In DNA form, the CDR3 reads TGTGCCAGCAGGCGGGAGGAGACCCAGTACTTC.

This clonotype was detected ten times or more. The rearrangement uses TRBV12-3 or TRBV12-4 and TRBJ2-1; a possible D gene is TRBD2 (5 bases). Trimming shortened V by 4 bases and J by 2 bases, and 9 bases separated the two germline ends. This CDR3 has 14 amino acids. CDR3: CASSWETPYNEQFF. The CDR3 DNA reads TGTGCCAGCAGTTGGGAGACTCCCTACAATGAGCAGTTCTTC.

This clonotype was observed many times. The J gene is TRBJ2-7, the V gene TRBV20-1; 7 bases fit TRBD2. Germline trimming cut 3 bases from V and 4 bases from J; bases unmatched to any gene: 3. This CDR3 has 12 residues. In germline, CDR1 is DFQATT, CDR2 SNEGSKA (reference sequence). The CDR3 DNA is TGCAGTGCTAGTCGACTAGCTTACGAGCAGTACTTC. This translates into CSASRLAYEQYF.

This clonotype was observed at least ten times. V usage is TRBV27 and J usage is TRBJ2-5; 8 bases agree with TRBD1. Trimming cost V 4 bases and J 5 bases; bases outside gene matches: 9. CDR1 is MNHEY, CDR2 SMNVEV, per germline (reference sequence). There are 15 residues in the CDR3. This CDR3 reads CASSSTQGARETQYF. The CDR3 region has the DNA TGTGCCAGCAGTTCGACGCAGGGGGCAAGGGAGACCCAGTACTTC.

This clonotype showed up many times. The V and J genes are TRBV7-9 and TRBJ1-2; a possible D gene is TRBD1 (6 bases). The length of the CDR3 is 16 residues. Between the trimmed V and J ends, which lost 5 bases and 4 bases, there was a span of 20 bases. Per germline, CDR1 SEHNR and CDR2 FQNEAQ (reference sequence). CDR3 DNA sequence: TGTGCCAGCAGCCGGGGACATCAGGATCAGGTCTATGGCTACACCTTC. It yields the protein CASSRGHQDQVYGYTF.

This sequence joins TRBV29-1 and TRBJ1-4; D may be TRBD1 (5 bases). CDR3 length: 13 residues. CDR1 is SQVTM and CDR2 is ANQGSEA in the germline V gene. The V end was cut by 7 bases, the J end by 7 bases, with 16 bases between. The CDR3 DNA follows: TGCAGCGCTACGATGCGAAGGGGTGAAAAACTGTTTTTT. It encodes CSATMRRGEKLFF.